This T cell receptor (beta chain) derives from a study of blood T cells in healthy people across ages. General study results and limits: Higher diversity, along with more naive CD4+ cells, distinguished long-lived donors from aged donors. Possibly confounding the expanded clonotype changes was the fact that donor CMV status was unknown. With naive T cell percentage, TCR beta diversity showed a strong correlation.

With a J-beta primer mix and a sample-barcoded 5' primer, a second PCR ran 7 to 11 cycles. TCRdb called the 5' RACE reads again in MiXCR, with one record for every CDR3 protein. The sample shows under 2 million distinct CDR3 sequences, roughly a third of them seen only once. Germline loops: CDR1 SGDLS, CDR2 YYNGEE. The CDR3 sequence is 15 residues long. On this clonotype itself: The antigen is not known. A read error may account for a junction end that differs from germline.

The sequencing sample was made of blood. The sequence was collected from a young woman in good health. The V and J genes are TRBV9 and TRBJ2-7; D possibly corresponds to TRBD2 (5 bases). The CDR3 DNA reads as TGTGCCGGCAGCGTATCTTGGAGGAGCTCCTACGAGCAGTACTTC. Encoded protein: CAGSVSWRSSYEQYF.